A selection of T cell receptor beta chains follows, all from one sample in a study of blood T cells in healthy people across ages. TCRdb independently ran MiXCR on the 5' RACE reads; one entry per CDR3 protein. The sample shows 1,100,000 or so distinct CDR3 sequences, roughly 45% of them seen only once. The sample was blood. The source is an older woman in good health. Each CDR3 is given with its conserved first and last residue.

v_gene	j_gene	CDR3aa
TRBV24-1	TRBJ2-6	CATSDSPASGANVLTF
TRBV5-5	TRBJ2-1	CASSLGVARLGEQFF
TRBV9	TRBJ2-1	CASSPDHGDEQFF
TRBV20-1	TRBJ2-3	CSASLGADTQYF
TRBV7-2	TRBJ2-5	CASSLGTPGKTQYF
TRBV6-5	TRBJ2-7	CASSHVLGYEQYF
TRBV4-1	TRBJ1-5	CASSQDSSENQPQHF
TRBV7-9	-	CASSLGGLAGVYNEQYF
TRBV4-1	TRBJ2-7	CASSQDPTPSYEQYF
TRBV27	TRBJ1-2	CASSPSRGYDYGYTF
TRBV6-2/TRBV6-3	TRBJ2-5	CASSSPLVGSMETQYF
TRBV6-5	TRBJ1-1	CASSPEMNTEAFF
TRBV3-1	TRBJ2-6	CASSPSPAGLGANVLTF
TRBV12-3/TRBV12-4	TRBJ2-1	CASSFSMGTSGRASYNEQFF
TRBV14	TRBJ2-7	CASSRDTGGQYF